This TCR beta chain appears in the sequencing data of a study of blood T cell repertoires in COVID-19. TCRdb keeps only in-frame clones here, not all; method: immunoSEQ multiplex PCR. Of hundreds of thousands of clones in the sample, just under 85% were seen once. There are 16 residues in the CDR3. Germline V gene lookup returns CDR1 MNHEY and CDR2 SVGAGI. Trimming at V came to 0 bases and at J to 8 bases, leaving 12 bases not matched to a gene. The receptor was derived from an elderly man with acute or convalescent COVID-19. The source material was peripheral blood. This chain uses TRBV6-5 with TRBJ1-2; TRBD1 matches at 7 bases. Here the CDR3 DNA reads TGTGCCAGCAGTTACTCGATCCCAGGGGGTCAGGGGGGCTACACCTTC. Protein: CASSYSIPGGQGGYTF.